The 27 T cell receptor beta chains listed next were all sequenced from one sample in a study of a mutant IDH1 vaccine in newly diagnosed glioma. Repertoires were generated with immunoSEQ multiplex PCR, while TCRdb's copy carries only in-frame clones and drops some. This sample has approximately 40,000 clones, with around three quarters found just once. The antigens these receptors bind are not known. Time point described: week 5, during vaccination. All doses held 300 ug of mutant IDH1 20-mer peptide, with topical imiquimod. Material: PBMCs, obtained from a glioma patient whose treatment included an IDH1 peptide vaccine. These receptors were collected from a man aged 40-49 years with glioma.

This chain uses TRBV13 with TRBJ2-4; TRBD1 agrees at 10 bases. The CDR3 is 15 residues long. Trimming removed 5 bases from V and 8 bases from J; junction bases left unmatched: 9. Germline CDR1 reads PRHDT; CDR2 reads FYEKMQ (reference sequence). CDR3 DNA: TGTGCCAGCAGCAGATTTTGGACAGGGGGTGACATTCAGTACTTC. This gives the protein CASSRFWTGGDIQYF.

The rearrangement links TRBV7-9 to TRBJ1-6; D gene uncertain. Per the germline V gene, CDR1 is SEHNR and CDR2 is FQNEAQ (reference sequence). The CDR3 covers 14 residues. The ends were cut back, 3 bases at V and 7 bases at J, with 10 bases in the middle. The CDR3 sequence is CASSFPYVNSPLHF. CDR3 in DNA: TGTGCCAGCAGCTTCCCATACGTGAATTCACCCCTCCACTTT.

In its sample, this clone was seen a few times. For the CDR3, the DNA is TGTGCCAGCAGCCGGGGGGGAGGGGCGGAGAACACTGAAGCTTTCTTT. Its protein product is CASSRGGGAENTEAFF. The chain recombines TRBV9 with TRBJ1-1; a possible D gene is TRBD1 (5 bases). In germline, CDR1 is SGDLS, CDR2 YYNGEE. The V and J ends lost 4 bases and 1 base respectively, with 17 bases between them. The CDR3 covers 16 residues. Combining the CDR3 with reference TRBV9 and TRBJ1-1 gives the whole variable domain DSGVTQTPKHLITATGQRVTLRCSPRSGDLSVYWYQQSLDQGLQFLIQYYNGEERAKGNILERFSAQQFPDLHSELNLSSLELGDSALYFCASSRGGGAENTEAFFGQGTRLTVV.

The chain combines TRBV10-3 with TRBJ2-2; D call uncertain. This CDR3 is 13 amino acids long. With 4 bases removed from V and 6 bases from J, the gap between germline ends came to 9 bases. CDR1 is ENHRY, CDR2 SYGVKD, per germline. The CDR3 is CAISGRIAGELFF. CDR3 coding DNA: TGTGCCATCAGTGGGCGGATCGCCGGGGAGCTGTTTTTT.

V usage is TRBV2 and J usage is TRBJ1-5; D possibly corresponds to TRBD1 (5 bases). Germline lookup yields CDR1 SNHLY and CDR2 FYNNEI. This CDR3 comprises 13 residues. V lost 2 bases and J lost 7, with 9 bases in between. CDR3 sequence (DNA): TGTGCCAGCAGTGAATTTGGGGACCAGCCCCAGCATTTT. It codes for CASSEFGDQPQHF.

The chain combines TRBV30 with TRBJ2-5; weak D call: TRBD2 (5 bases). The CDR3 sequence is 12 residues long. Germline V gene sequence: CDR1 GTSNPN, CDR2 SVGIG (reference sequence). Trimming took off 3 bases at V and 7 bases at J, with 12 bases between the two ends. CDR3 residues: CAWRRTSGTQYF. CDR3 in DNA: TGTGCCTGGAGGCGGACTTCGGGGACCCAGTACTTC.

The CDR3 spells CASRKGGEKLFF. CDR3 bases: TGTGCCAGCCGGAAAGGGGGAGAAAAACTGTTTTTT. The chain carries TRBV6-5 and TRBJ1-4, with D possibly matching TRBD1 (6 bases). This CDR3 contains 12 residues. CDR1 and CDR2 from the germline V gene are MNHEY and SVGAGI. Trimming removed 8 bases from V and 8 bases from J, with 12 bases in between.

CDR3 bases: TGTGCCAGCAGCTCACTCCTAGGGGTGGAAAACATTCAGTACTTC. It is translated as CASSSLLGVENIQYF. This rearrangement joins TRBV7-9 to TRBJ2-4; maybe TRBD1 (5 bases). V was trimmed by 4 bases and J by 5 bases, leaving 15 bases between them. The germline V gene encodes CDR1 SEHNR and CDR2 FQNEAQ (reference sequence). This CDR3 has 15 amino acids.

This chain links TRBV4-1 with TRBJ2-5, with D hard to call. Germline CDR1 and CDR2: MGHRA and YSYEKL. This CDR3 has 14 residues. V shed 1 base and J shed 5 bases, with 11 bases lying between them. CDR3 DNA: TGCGCCAGCAGCCAAGCCCGTAGTTGGGAGACCCAGTACTTC. Residues: CASSQARSWETQYF.

The J gene is TRBJ2-6, the V gene TRBV2, with D unclear. Germline V gives CDR1 SNHLY, CDR2 FYNNEI. CDR3 length equals 15 residues. V lost 2 bases to trimming and J lost 2 bases, with 7 bases between them. CDR3 nucleotides: TGTGCCAGCAGTGAACTGAGCCCTGGGGCCAACGTCCTGACTTTC. Translation: CASSELSPGANVLTF. Complete variable domain (other parts from reference TRBV2 and TRBJ2-6): EPEVTQTPSHQVTQMGQEVILRCVPISNHLYFYWYRQILGQKVEFLVSFYNNEISEKSEIFDDQFSVERPDGSNFTLKIRSTKLEDSAMYFCASSELSPGANVLTFGAGSRLTVL.

This clone appeared a few times. V is TRBV28 and J is TRBJ1-5, with D maybe TRBD1 (5 bases). The CDR3 has 15 amino acids. V was cut by 7 bases and J by 3 bases, with 16 bases left in between. Germline V lookup: CDR1 MDHEN, CDR2 SYDVKM. The CDR3 DNA is TGTGCCAGCATCTTGAAGGGGCCCTTCAATCAGCCCCAGCATTTT. Translated, it gives CASILKGPFNQPQHF. Complete variable domain (other parts from reference TRBV28 and TRBJ1-5): DVKVTQSSRYLVKRTGEKVFLECVQDMDHENMFWYRQDPGLGLRLIYFSYDVKMKEKGDIPEGYSVSREKKERFSLILESASTNQTSMYLCASILKGPFNQPQHFGDGTRLSIL.

This clone was seen a handful of times. The V and J genes are TRBV7-9 and TRBJ1-1; TRBD1 matches at 7 bases. The CDR3 covers 14 residues. Germline CDR1 SEHNR, CDR2 FQNEAQ (reference sequence). V shed 6 bases, J shed 4 bases, and the junction held 8 bases outside the gene matches. CDR3 sequence (DNA): TGTGCCAGCAGAGACGACAGGGTCCCCACTGAAGCTTTCTTT. As protein: CASRDDRVPTEAFF.

The V gene is TRBV9, the J gene TRBJ2-7; perhaps TRBD1 as D (5 bases). The CDR3 is made up of 14 amino acids. The V gene's germline CDR1 is SGDLS and CDR2 YYNGEE. V gave up 3 bases and J gave up 2 bases, with 12 bases separating them. CDR3 sequence (DNA): TGTGCCAGCAGCGCTCACGAACAGGCCTACGAGCAGTACTTC. Translating gives CASSAHEQAYEQYF.

This clone came up a few times. V and J are TRBV19 and TRBJ2-2; D ambiguous. CDR1 LNHDA and CDR2 SQIVND come from the germline V gene (reference sequence). Trimming stripped 5 bases from V and 6 bases from J, with 7 bases between. The CDR3 runs 12 residues. The CDR3 loop reads CASSPVAGELFF. In DNA, the CDR3 is TGTGCCAGTAGTCCGGTTGCCGGGGAGCTGTTTTTT.

V gene TRBV30 combines with J gene TRBJ2-1, with TRBD2 matching 8 bases. The length of the CDR3 is 16 residues. Germline V gene data show CDR1 as GTSNPN and CDR2 as SVGIG (reference sequence). J was trimmed by 4 bases and V by 5 bases; bases with no gene match: 13. CDR3 DNA: TGTGCCTGGGCCCGGGGGAGCGGGGGCCAATACAATGAGCAGTTCTTC. It encodes CAWARGSGGQYNEQFF.

This clone is a singleton in its sample. V usage is TRBV19 and J usage is TRBJ2-7; TRBD2 might be the D (5 bases). CDR3 length: 14 amino acids. CDR1 and CDR2 from the germline V gene are LNHDA and SQIVND (reference sequence). Trimming shortened V by 5 bases and J by 4 bases, and 15 bases separated the two germline ends. The CDR3 loop reads CASSPQQTGYEQYF. In nucleotides, the CDR3 is TGTGCCAGTAGTCCACAACAGACGGGGTACGAGCAGTACTTC.

The genes are TRBV6-1 and TRBJ2-7; 8 positions agree with TRBD1. V was pared by 8 bases and J by 0 bases, with 6 bases of the junction left unmatched. The germline V gene encodes CDR1 MNHNS and CDR2 SASEGT. The CDR3 has 14 residues. The CDR3, as DNA: TGTGCCAGCGACCGGACAGGGAGCTCCTACGAGCAGTACTTC. Encoded protein: CASDRTGSSYEQYF.

The chain links TRBV19 to TRBJ1-2; D not resolved. This CDR3 comprises 14 residues. V was cut by 3 bases and J by 6 bases, with 14 bases left in between. The germline V gene encodes CDR1 LNHDA and CDR2 SQIVND (reference sequence). The DNA of the CDR3 is TGTGCCAGTAGTATCCCTGGCCGAGGGAATGGCTACACCTTC. Protein sequence: CASSIPGRGNGYTF.

The genes are TRBV13 and TRBJ1-1; D is uncertain. The germline V gene encodes CDR1 PRHDT and CDR2 FYEKMQ (reference sequence). The CDR3 loop spans 17 amino acids. The germline V and J ends were trimmed by 6 bases and 1 base, with 21 bases remaining between them. In DNA form, the CDR3 reads TGTGCCAGCAGAAACGCTATGGTCAGGACGGGGAACACTGAAGCTTTCTTT. Protein product: CASRNAMVRTGNTEAFF. The whole variable domain, remainder taken from reference TRBV13 and TRBJ1-1, is AAGVIQSPRHLIKEKRETATLKCYPIPRHDTVYWYQQGPGQDPQFLISFYEKMQSDKGSIPDRFSAQQFSDYHSELNMSSLELGDSALYFCASRNAMVRTGNTEAFFGQGTRLTVV.

The chain links TRBV30 to TRBJ2-5, with D tentatively TRBD1 (6 bases). V shed 6 bases and J shed 2 bases, with 13 bases lying between them. The V gene's germline CDR1 is GTSNPN and CDR2 SVGIG (reference sequence). The length of the CDR3 is 13 residues. The CDR3 here is CACTRDIQETQYF. The CDR3 DNA reads as TGTGCCTGTACCCGGGACATACAAGAGACCCAGTACTTC.

The chain carries TRBV4-2 and TRBJ2-3; 9 nucleotides match TRBD2. The V segment lost 0 bases and the J segment 3 bases; nucleotides outside the gene matches: 16. The CDR3 is 20 amino acids. CDR1 and CDR2 (germline): LGHNA, YNFKEQ. CDR3 bases: TGTGCCAGCAGCCAAGATGTCGAGCCTAGCGGGGCGTACTCTACAGATACGCAGTATTTT. Translated: CASSQDVEPSGAYSTDTQYF.

The CDR3 is CASSPDRHSGNTIYF. DNA for the CDR3: TGCGCCAGCAGCCCGGACAGACACTCTGGAAACACCATATATTTT. The chain employs TRBV4-1 and TRBJ1-3, with a possible D match to TRBD1 (6 bases). The germline V gene encodes CDR1 MGHRA and CDR2 YSYEKL. V was clipped by 4 bases and J by 0 bases, with 10 bases between them. CDR3 length equals 15 residues.

J is TRBJ2-3 and V is TRBV2; tentatively, D is TRBD2 (6 bases). The V gene lost 8 bases and the J gene lost 3 bases, with 15 bases spanning the gap. CDR1 SNHLY and CDR2 FYNNEI come from the germline V gene. The CDR3 sequence is 14 residues long. This chain's CDR3 is CASVLWGVTDTQYF. In DNA form, the CDR3 reads TGTGCCAGCGTACTCTGGGGGGTTACAGATACGCAGTATTTT.

V is TRBV7-9 and J is TRBJ1-3; no reliable D call. The V and J ends lost 4 bases and 2 bases respectively, with 12 bases between them. The CDR3 consists of 15 residues. Germline V gives CDR1 SEHNR, CDR2 FQNEAQ (reference sequence). Written as DNA, the CDR3 is TGTGCCAGCAGCTCAGGTATTGCCGCTGGAAACACCATATATTTT. This translates into CASSSGIAAGNTIYF.

This rearrangement joins TRBV29-1 to TRBJ2-6; no firm D call. The CDR3 is made up of 16 amino acids. Germline CDR1 reads SQVTM; CDR2 reads ANQGSEA. V was pared by 3 bases and J by 0 bases, with 12 bases between. The CDR3 bases are TGCAGCGTTGATTCTGGGCCTACCTCTGGGGCCAACGTCCTGACTTTC. Protein: CSVDSGPTSGANVLTF.

The rearrangement links TRBV19 to TRBJ2-5; possibly TRBD1 or TRBD2 for D (7 bases each). CDR1 is LNHDA and CDR2 is SQIVND in the germline V gene (reference sequence). This CDR3 spans 15 amino acids. Deletions cut 5 bases from V and 1 base from J, with 14 bases between. CDR3 region: CASSDREGFQETQYF. CDR3 sequence (DNA): TGTGCCAGTAGTGACAGGGAGGGATTCCAAGAGACCCAGTACTTC.

The V and J genes are TRBV19 and TRBJ2-2, with D hard to call. V gave up 5 bases and J gave up 0 bases, with 7 bases separating them. The CDR3 covers 14 residues. Germline V lookup: CDR1 LNHDA, CDR2 SQIVND (reference sequence). This chain's CDR3 is CASSATPNTGELFF. DNA of the CDR3: TGTGCCAGTAGTGCGACACCGAACACCGGGGAGCTGTTTTTT.